These T cell receptor beta chains were read from a single sample in a study of cytomegalovirus exposure and HLA in healthy donors. Only in-frame clones appear in the TCRdb table, and some are missing; sequencing was by immunoSEQ multiplex PCR. The sample lists roughly 180,000 clones; around 80% were seen once. The specimen was PBMCs. These receptors were collected from a woman in her twenties or thirties in good health and CMV-seronegative. The CDR3 runs from the conserved cysteine through the conserved F or W. D genes are given only for firm matches. Size values are once, few and many counts, or a class for expanded clones, and some rows have none.

clone size,J gene,D gene,V gene,CDR3 protein,CDR3 DNA
-,TRBJ1-1,-,TRBV7-8,CASSLREGGNQAFF,TGTGCCAGCAGCTTAAGGGAGGGGGGGAATCAGGCTTTCTTT
-,TRBJ2-5,TRBD1,TRBV5-4,CASSPGTGPEETQYF,TGTGCCAGCAGCCCGGGGACAGGCCCAGAGGAGACCCAGTACTTC
-,TRBJ2-7,-,TRBV5-1,CASSLVAQGRGYEQYF,TGCGCCAGCAGCTTGGTAGCCCAGGGGCGAGGCTACGAGCAGTACTTC
-,TRBJ2-5,TRBD2,TRBV6-1,CASIDGTSGGGETQYF,TGTGCCAGCATTGACGGGACTAGCGGAGGGGGAGAGACCCAGTACTTC
once,TRBJ1-6,TRBD1,TRBV18,CASSPLPGQGNSPLHF,TGTGCCAGCTCACCCCTACCGGGACAGGGTAATTCACCCCTCCACTTT
-,TRBJ1-5,TRBD1,TRBV27,CASRSGTGLNSNQPQHF,TGTGCCAGCAGGTCAGGGACAGGGCTAAATAGCAATCAGCCCCAGCATTTT
-,TRBJ2-3,TRBD1,TRBV6-1,CASRRETGSTDTQYF,TGTGCCAGCAGGAGAGAGACAGGGAGCACAGATACGCAGTATTTT
-,TRBJ1-2,TRBD1,TRBV30,CAWGPPGGTVMHGYTF,TGTGCCTGGGGCCCCCCGGGCGGGACAGTTATGCATGGCTACACCTTC
-,TRBJ1-4,-,TRBV6-1,CASSEWAGWEKLFF,TGTGCCAGCAGTGAATGGGCAGGGTGGGAAAAACTGTTTTTT
-,TRBJ1-1,TRBD1,TRBV10-3,CAISDRADTEAFF,TGTGCCATCTCCGACAGGGCGGACACTGAAGCTTTCTTT
-,TRBJ1-4,TRBD1,TRBV18,CASGGTGGSDEKLFF,TGTGCCAGCGGCGGGACAGGGGGATCGGATGAAAAACTGTTTTTT
once,TRBJ2-5,TRBD1,TRBV7-3,CASGAGGRETQYF,TGTGCCAGCGGGGCAGGGGGCAGGGAGACCCAGTACTTC
-,TRBJ1-5,-,TRBV25-1,CASSDFGAEQPQHF,TGTGCCAGCAGTGACTTTGGGGCGGAGCAGCCCCAGCATTTT
-,TRBJ2-6,-,TRBV2,CASSERVNVLTF,TGTGCCAGCAGTGAGCGGGTCAACGTCCTGACTTTC
-,TRBJ1-3,-,TRBV30,CAWSVRLTSRSGNTIYF,TGTGCCTGGAGTGTACGTCTTACATCCCGCTCTGGAAACACCATATATTTT
-,TRBJ2-6,-,TRBV6-5,CASSYSGGSGANVLTF,TGTGCCAGCAGTTACTCGGGGGGCTCTGGGGCCAACGTCCTGACTTTC
-,TRBJ1-1,-,TRBV6-6,CAAGTPGNTEAFF,TGTGCCGCTGGGACACCAGGGAACACTGAAGCTTTCTTT
-,TRBJ1-4,-,TRBV30,CASRQSNEKLFF,TGTGCCTCCAGACAGTCAAATGAAAAACTGTTTTTT
-,TRBJ2-7,TRBD1,TRBV5-4,CASSSRTGFNEQYF,TGTGCCAGCAGCTCCCGGACAGGGTTTAACGAGCAGTACTTC
-,TRBJ2-3,TRBD1,TRBV6-5,CASNRQGRITDTQYF,TGTGCCAGCAACAGACAGGGCCGAATCACAGATACGCAGTATTTT
few,TRBJ1-1,-,TRBV9,CASSVRREHTTNTEAFF,TGTGCCAGCAGCGTTCGCAGGGAACACACCACTAACACTGAAGCTTTCTTT
-,TRBJ2-7,TRBD2,TRBV18,CASSPGTSGGSHEQYF,TGTGCCAGCTCACCTGGGACTAGCGGGGGATCCCACGAGCAGTACTTC
-,TRBJ1-4,TRBD1,TRBV6-1,CASIGQGNEKLFF,TGTGCCAGCATCGGACAGGGTAATGAAAAACTGTTTTTT
-,TRBJ1-5,TRBD1,TRBV7-8,CASSLRGRGQPQHF,TGTGCCAGCAGCCTAAGGGGGCGCGGGCAGCCCCAGCATTTT
-,TRBJ2-3,TRBD2,TRBV2,CAGTSGGDTQYF,TGCGCGGGGACTAGCGGGGGGGATACGCAGTATTTT
-,TRBJ1-2,TRBD1,TRBV7-2,CASSFPDRVGYGYTF,TGTGCCAGCAGCTTTCCTGACAGGGTAGGCTATGGCTACACCTTC
-,TRBJ1-2,-,TRBV6-5,CASTADSNYGYTF,TGTGCCAGCACCGCGGACAGTAACTATGGCTACACCTTC
-,TRBJ2-5,-,TRBV7-6,CASSLAANRQETQYF,TGTGCCAGCAGCTTAGCGGCAAATCGACAAGAGACCCAGTACTTC
-,TRBJ2-3,-,TRBV7-2,CASSPDSLGTDTQYF,TGTGCCAGCAGCCCGGACAGCCTAGGCACAGATACGCAGTATTTT
-,TRBJ1-2,-,TRBV5-1,CASRDIANYGYTF,TGCGCCAGCCGGGACATAGCTAACTATGGCTACACCTTC
-,TRBJ2-1,TRBD2,TRBV19,CASIGRVGDEQFF,TGTGCCAGTATCGGGAGGGTTGGCGATGAGCAGTTCTTC
-,TRBJ2-5,-,TRBV5-1,CASSRGFQETQYF,TGCGCCAGCAGTAGGGGGTTTCAAGAGACCCAGTACTTC
-,TRBJ1-1,-,TRBV5-1,CASSPDGTMWNTEAFF,TGCGCCAGCAGCCCGGACGGGACAATGTGGAACACTGAAGCTTTCTTT
once,TRBJ2-7,TRBD2,TRBV6-1,CASSPYRGGRYEQYF,TGTGCCAGCAGCCCCTACCGGGGGGGGCGTTACGAGCAGTACTTC
once,TRBJ1-6,-,TRBV18,CASSPRNRVDGSPLHF,TGTGCCAGCTCACCACGGAACAGGGTGGATGGTTCACCCCTCCACTTT
-,TRBJ2-2,TRBD2,TRBV5-4,CASSLDPSGGSGELFF,TGTGCCAGCAGCTTGGATCCTAGCGGGGGCTCCGGGGAGCTGTTTTTT
-,TRBJ2-1,-,TRBV2,CASNGQYNEQFF,TGTGCCAGCAACGGACAGTACAATGAGCAGTTCTTC
-,TRBJ1-2,TRBD1,TRBV6-5,CASSYNTGVYGYTF,TGTGCCAGCAGTTACAACACAGGGGTCTATGGCTACACCTTC
-,TRBJ2-7,TRBD2,TRBV18,CASSPSTSGVSEQYF,TGTGCCAGCTCACCCTCAACTAGCGGGGTATCCGAGCAGTACTTC
few,TRBJ1-1,-,TRBV9,CASSVDGFNTEAFF,TGTGCCAGCAGCGTAGACGGGTTCAACACTGAAGCTTTCTTT
-,TRBJ2-3,-,TRBV7-2,CASSSRTARRTDTQYF,TGTGCCAGCAGCTCACGGACAGCCCGCCGCACAGATACGCAGTATTTT
few,TRBJ1-5,TRBD1,TRBV5-3,CASSTGNSNQPQHF,TGTGCCAGCTCGACAGGGAATAGCAATCAGCCCCAGCATTTT
-,TRBJ1-1,TRBD1,TRBV18,CASSPDRGNTEAFF,TGTGCCAGCTCACCAGACAGGGGGAACACTGAAGCTTTCTTT
few,TRBJ1-2,-,TRBV5-1,CASSNALTGDYGYTF,TGCGCCAGCAGCAACGCATTGACAGGAGACTATGGCTACACCTTC
-,TRBJ1-6,TRBD1,TRBV11-1,CASRLDRGNSPLHF,TGTGCCAGCAGGCTGGACAGGGGGAATTCACCCCTCCACTTT
-,TRBJ1-2,TRBD1,TRBV7-9,CASSLGEGAKYGYTF,TGTGCCAGCAGCTTAGGAGAGGGGGCGAAGTATGGCTACACCTTC
-,TRBJ2-3,-,TRBV5-1,CASSVLGGITDTQYF,TGCGCCAGCAGCGTCTTAGGAGGAATTACAGATACGCAGTATTTT